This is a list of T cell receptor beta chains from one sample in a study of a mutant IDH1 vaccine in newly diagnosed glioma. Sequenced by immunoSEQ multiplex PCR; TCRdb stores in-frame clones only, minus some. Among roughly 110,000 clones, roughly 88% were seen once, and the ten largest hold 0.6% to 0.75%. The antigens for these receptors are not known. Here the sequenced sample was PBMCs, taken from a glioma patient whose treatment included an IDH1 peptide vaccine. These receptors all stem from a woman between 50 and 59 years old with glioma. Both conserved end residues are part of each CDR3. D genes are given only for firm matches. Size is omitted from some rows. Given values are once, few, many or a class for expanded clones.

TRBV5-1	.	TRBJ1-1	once	TGCGCCAGCAGCAGGGAGAGGCCGAACACTGAAGCTTTCTTT	CASSRERPNTEAFF
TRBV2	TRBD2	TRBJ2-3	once	TGTGCCAGCCTAGCGGGAGTTGTAGATACGCAGTATTTT	CASLAGVVDTQYF
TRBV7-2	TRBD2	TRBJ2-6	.	TGTGCCAGCACTAGCGGGACATACTCTGGGGCCAACGTCCTGACTTTC	CASTSGTYSGANVLTF
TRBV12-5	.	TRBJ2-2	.	TGTGCTAGTGGCCTCCGACAGGGAGGCTACACCGGGGAGCTGTTTTTT	CASGLRQGGYTGELFF
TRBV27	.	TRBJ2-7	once	TGTGCCAGCAGTTTTAGAGGGCGGGAGCAGTACTTC	CASSFRGREQYF
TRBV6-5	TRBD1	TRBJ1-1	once	TGTGCCAGCAGTTATACGCAGGGGGCGGGGGAAGCTTTCTTT	CASSYTQGAGEAFF
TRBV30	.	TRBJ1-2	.	TGTGCCTGGAGTGTACTGAGGGGGAACCGCTATGGCTACACCTTC	CAWSVLRGNRYGYTF
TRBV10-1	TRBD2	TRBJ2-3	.	TGCGCCAGCAGGGCGGGAGTGACCTCAGATACGCAGTATTTT	CASRAGVTSDTQYF
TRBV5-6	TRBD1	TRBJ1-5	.	TGTGCCAGCAGCCTACGCGGGGACAGACTTAGCAATCAGCCCCAGCATTTT	CASSLRGDRLSNQPQHF
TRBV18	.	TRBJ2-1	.	TGTGCCAGCTCACGCTCCGGGATCAGGGAATCCTACAATGAGCAGTTCTTC	CASSRSGIRESYNEQFF
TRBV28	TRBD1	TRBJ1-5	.	TGTGCCAGCAGCTTGACAGGGTCGGATCAGCCCCAGCATTTT	CASSLTGSDQPQHF
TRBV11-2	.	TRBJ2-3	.	TGTGCCAGCAGCTTAAGCAGCACAGATACGCAGTATTTT	CASSLSSTDTQYF
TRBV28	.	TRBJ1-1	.	TGTGCCAGCAGTGCTCACTTCATCAGGTCGCCTGAAGCTTTCTTT	CASSAHFIRSPEAFF
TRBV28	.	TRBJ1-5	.	TGTGCCAGCAGCACAACAGAGACCCATCAGCCCCAGCATTTT	CASSTTETHQPQHF
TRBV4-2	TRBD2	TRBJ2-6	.	TGTGCCAGCAGCCTTCAGTCGTCTAGCGGGAACAACGTCCTGACTTTC	CASSLQSSSGNNVLTF
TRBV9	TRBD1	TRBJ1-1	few	TGTGCCAGCAGCGTCGACAGGGCCACTGAAGCTTTCTTT	CASSVDRATEAFF
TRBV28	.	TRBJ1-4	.	TGTGCCAGCAGCTCCAGGGGTGAGACTAATGAAAAACTGTTTTTT	CASSSRGETNEKLFF
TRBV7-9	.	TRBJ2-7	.	TGTGCCAGCAGCTTAGCGCATAGGGGTGGCGAGCAGTACTTC	CASSLAHRGGEQYF
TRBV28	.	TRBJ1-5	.	TGTGCCAGCACCATAGCTCGCCAGCCCCAGCATTTT	CASTIARQPQHF
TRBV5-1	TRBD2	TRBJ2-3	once	TGCGCCAGCAGACCGAACCTGGGACTAGCGGGAGGGAGTGGGGATACGCAGTATTTT	CASRPNLGLAGGSGDTQYF
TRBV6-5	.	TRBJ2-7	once	TGTGCCAGCAGTTACTCTTCGGACTCCTCCTACGAGCAGTACTTC	CASSYSSDSSYEQYF
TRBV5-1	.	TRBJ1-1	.	TGCGCCAGCACCCTAAACTCTGAAGCTTTCTTT	CASTLNSEAFF
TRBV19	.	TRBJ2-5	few	TGTGCCAGTAGTATCCAGGGGGGCGAGACCCAGTACTTC	CASSIQGGETQYF
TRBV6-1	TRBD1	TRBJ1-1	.	TGTGCCAGCGCTACACAGGGGTACACTGAAGCTTTCTTT	CASATQGYTEAFF
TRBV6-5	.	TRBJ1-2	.	TGTGCCAGCAGTTACGGGGGAGGAGTCTATGGCTACACCTTC	CASSYGGGVYGYTF
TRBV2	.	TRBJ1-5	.	TGTGCCAGCACCGGACGAGGGGCGCAAAACAATCAGCCCCAGCATTTT	CASTGRGAQNNQPQHF
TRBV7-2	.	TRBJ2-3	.	TGTGCCAGCAGCTTAGCGCTCACGACAGATACGCAGTATTTT	CASSLALTTDTQYF
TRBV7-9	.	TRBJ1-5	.	TGTGCCAGCAGCCTTACCACGACCGACCAGCATTTT	CASSLTTTDQHF
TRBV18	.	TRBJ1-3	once	TGTGCCAGCTCCCCTTTTGATGCGATGGGGGGCTCTGGAAACACCATATATTTT	CASSPFDAMGGSGNTIYF
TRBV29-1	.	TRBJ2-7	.	TGCAGCGTTGCCGGGGGCAGCTACGAGCAGTACTTC	CSVAGGSYEQYF
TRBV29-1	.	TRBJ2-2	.	TGCAGCGTTGAAAGGGACACCGGGGAGCTGTTTTTT	CSVERDTGELFF
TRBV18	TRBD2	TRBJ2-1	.	TGTGCCAGCTCACGTCGGGGGGACTCCACTTACAATGAGCAGTTCTTC	CASSRRGDSTYNEQFF
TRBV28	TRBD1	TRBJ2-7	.	TGTGCCAGCAGCCCGGACAGGGTTATGTACGAGCAGTACTTC	CASSPDRVMYEQYF
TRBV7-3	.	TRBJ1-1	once	TGTGCCAGCAGCGCCCAGACAGGCGGACCTGAAGCTTTCTTT	CASSAQTGGPEAFF
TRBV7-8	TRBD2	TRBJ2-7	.	TGTGCCAGCAGCCCCCTGGGGACTAGCGGGAGGAGCTCCTACGAGCAGTACTTC	CASSPLGTSGRSSYEQYF
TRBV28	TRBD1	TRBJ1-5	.	TGTGCCAGCAGTTCCGGGACAGGGGAAAAAAATCAGCCCCAGCATTTT	CASSSGTGEKNQPQHF
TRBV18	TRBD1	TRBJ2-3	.	TGTGCCAGCTCAGGACAGGGGACGGGCACAGATACGCAGTATTTT	CASSGQGTGTDTQYF
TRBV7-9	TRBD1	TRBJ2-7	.	TGTGCCAGCAGCCCCATACCGGGACAGGGGACCTACGAGCAGTACTTC	CASSPIPGQGTYEQYF
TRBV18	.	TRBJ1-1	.	TGTGCCAGCTCACCAGCTCGATGGACTGAAGCTTTCTTT	CASSPARWTEAFF
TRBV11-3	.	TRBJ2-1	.	TGTGCCAGCAGCTTAAGACCTGGGGTTGTCGATGAGCAGTTCTTC	CASSLRPGVVDEQFF
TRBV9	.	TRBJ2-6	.	TGTGCCAGCAGCGTAGAGTCTGGGGCCAACGTCCTGACTTTC	CASSVESGANVLTF
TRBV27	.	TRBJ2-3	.	TGTGCCAGCAGTTTATCCGTGGGGGCAGATACGCAGTATTTT	CASSLSVGADTQYF
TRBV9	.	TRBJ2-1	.	TGTGCCAGCAGCGTAGCTTGGAATGAGCAGTTCTTC	CASSVAWNEQFF
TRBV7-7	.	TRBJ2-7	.	TGTGCTAGCAGCTTAGGAACCCAAACCCCAAAGTACTTC	CASSLGTQTPKYF
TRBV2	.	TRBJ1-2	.	TGTGCCAGCAGCCTGGGGAGGGTCTATGGCTACACCTTC	CASSLGRVYGYTF
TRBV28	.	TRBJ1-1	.	TGTGCCAGCAGCGCGGAGGGTAGGGGTGGCTTCTTT	CASSAEGRGGFF
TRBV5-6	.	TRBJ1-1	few	TGTGCCAGCAGTCGACGGGTGGAAGCTTTCTTT	CASSRRVEAFF
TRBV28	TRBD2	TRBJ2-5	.	TGTGCCAGCAGTTTGCCGGGACTAGCGGGAGCGGGCGAAGGGGCCCAGTACTTC	CASSLPGLAGAGEGAQYF
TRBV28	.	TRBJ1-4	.	TGTGCCAGCAGGGAGGGACCCTCTAATGAAAAACTGTTTTTT	CASREGPSNEKLFF
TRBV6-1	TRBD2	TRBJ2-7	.	TGTGCCAGCAGTGATAGTATAACGGCGGGAGGGAACCACGAGCAGTACTTC	CASSDSITAGGNHEQYF
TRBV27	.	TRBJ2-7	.	TGTGCCAGCAGTTTTGGGGGATCGAACGAGCAGTACTTC	CASSFGGSNEQYF
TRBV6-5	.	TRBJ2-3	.	TGTGCCAGCAGTTACGGGTTAGCCGGGGGCATAAGTACGCAGTATTTT	CASSYGLAGGISTQYF
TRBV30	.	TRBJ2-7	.	TGTGCCTGGAGTGTCGAGCTCGAGCAGTACTTC	CAWSVELEQYF